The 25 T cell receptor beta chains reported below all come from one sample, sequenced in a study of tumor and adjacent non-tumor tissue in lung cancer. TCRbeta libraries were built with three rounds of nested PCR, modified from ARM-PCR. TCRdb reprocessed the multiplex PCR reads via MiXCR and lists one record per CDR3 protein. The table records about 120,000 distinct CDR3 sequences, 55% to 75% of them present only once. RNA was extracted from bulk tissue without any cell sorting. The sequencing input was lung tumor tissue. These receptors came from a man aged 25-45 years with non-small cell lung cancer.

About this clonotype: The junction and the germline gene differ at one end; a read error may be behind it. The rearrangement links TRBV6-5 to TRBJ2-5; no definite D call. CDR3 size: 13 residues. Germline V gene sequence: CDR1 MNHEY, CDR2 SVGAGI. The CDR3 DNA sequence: TGTGACAGCAGCCCCCCTGGGCGAGAGACCCACTACTTC. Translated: CDSSPPGRETHYF.

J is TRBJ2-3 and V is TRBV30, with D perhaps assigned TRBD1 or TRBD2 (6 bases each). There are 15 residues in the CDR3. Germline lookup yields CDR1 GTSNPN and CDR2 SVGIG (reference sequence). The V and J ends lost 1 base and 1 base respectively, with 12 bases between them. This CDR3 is CAWSAPGAGTDTQYF. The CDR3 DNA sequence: TGTGCCTGGAGTGCTCCGGGGGCGGGCACAGATACGCAGTATTTT.

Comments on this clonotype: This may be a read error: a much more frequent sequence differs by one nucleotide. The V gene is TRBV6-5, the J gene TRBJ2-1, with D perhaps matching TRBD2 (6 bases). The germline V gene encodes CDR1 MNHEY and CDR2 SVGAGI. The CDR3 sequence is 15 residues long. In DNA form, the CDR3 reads TGTGCCAGCAGTTACTCGGGACTCGTGAGCAATGAGCGGTTCTTC. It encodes CASSYSGLVSNERFF.

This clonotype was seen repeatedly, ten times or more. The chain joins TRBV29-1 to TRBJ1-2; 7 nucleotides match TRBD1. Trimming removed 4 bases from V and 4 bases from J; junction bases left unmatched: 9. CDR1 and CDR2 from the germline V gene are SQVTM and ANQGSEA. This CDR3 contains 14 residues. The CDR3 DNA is TGCAGCGTTGGTCGGCAGGGGGAGATCTATGGCTACACCTTC. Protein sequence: CSVGRQGEIYGYTF.

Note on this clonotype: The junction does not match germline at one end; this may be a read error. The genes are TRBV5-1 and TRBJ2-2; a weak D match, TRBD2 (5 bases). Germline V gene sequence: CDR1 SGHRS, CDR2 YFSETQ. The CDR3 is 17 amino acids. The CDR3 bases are TGCGCCAGCGGCTTGACATGGGTGACCGCCAACATCGGGGAGTTGTTTTTT. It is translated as CASGLTWVTANIGELFF.

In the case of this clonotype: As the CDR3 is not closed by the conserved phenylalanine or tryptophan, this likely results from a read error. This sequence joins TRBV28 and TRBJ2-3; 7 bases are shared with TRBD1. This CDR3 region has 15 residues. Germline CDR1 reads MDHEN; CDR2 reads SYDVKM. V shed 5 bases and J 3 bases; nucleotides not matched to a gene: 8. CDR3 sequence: CASSTTGDRTDTQYL. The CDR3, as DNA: TGTGCCAGCAGTACCACAGGGGATCGAACAGATACGCAGTATCTT.

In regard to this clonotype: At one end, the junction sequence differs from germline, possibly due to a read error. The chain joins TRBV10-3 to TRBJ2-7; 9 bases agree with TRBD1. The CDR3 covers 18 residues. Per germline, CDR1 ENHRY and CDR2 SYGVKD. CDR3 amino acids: CSISVSPPRTGDGYGQYF. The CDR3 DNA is TGTTCCATCAGTGTGTCGCCCCCCCGGACAGGGGATGGCTACGGGCAGTACTTC.

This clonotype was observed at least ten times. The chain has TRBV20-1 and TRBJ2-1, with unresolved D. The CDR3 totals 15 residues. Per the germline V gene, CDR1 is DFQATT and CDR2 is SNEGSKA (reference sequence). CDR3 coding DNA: TGCAGAGAGGACCGCGGTAACTTTTTCTACAATGAGCAGTTCTTC. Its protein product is CREDRGNFFYNEQFF.

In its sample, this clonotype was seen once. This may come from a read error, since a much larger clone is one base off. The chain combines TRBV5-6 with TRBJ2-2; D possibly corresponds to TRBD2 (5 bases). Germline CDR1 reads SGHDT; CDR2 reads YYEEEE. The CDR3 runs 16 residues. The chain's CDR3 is CTSSPRLRANTGELFF. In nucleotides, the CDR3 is TGTACCAGCAGCCCGCGGTTGCGGGCGAACACCGGGGAGCTGTTTTTT.

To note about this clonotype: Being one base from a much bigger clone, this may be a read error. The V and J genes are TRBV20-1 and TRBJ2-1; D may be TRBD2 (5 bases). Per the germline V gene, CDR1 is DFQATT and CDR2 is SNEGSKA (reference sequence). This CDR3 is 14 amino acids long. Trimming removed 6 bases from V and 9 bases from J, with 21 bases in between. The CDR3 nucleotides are TGCAGTGCCAAAAGACAAGCGGCTTGGGGTGAGCAGTTCTTC. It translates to CSAKRQAAWGEQFF.

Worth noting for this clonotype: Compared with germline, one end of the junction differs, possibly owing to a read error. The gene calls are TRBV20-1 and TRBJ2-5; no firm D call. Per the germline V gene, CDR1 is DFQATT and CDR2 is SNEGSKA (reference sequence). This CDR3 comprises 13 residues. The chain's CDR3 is CSANDLRQEIQYF. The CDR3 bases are TGCAGTGCCAATGACCTCCGACAAGAGATCCAGTACTTC.

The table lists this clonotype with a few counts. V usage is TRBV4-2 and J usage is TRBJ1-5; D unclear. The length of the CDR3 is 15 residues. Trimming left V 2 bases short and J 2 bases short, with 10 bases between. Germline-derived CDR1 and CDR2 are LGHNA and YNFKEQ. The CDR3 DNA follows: TGTGCCAGCAGCCAACGTAATGGGGGCAATCAGCCCCAGCATTTT. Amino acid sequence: CASSQRNGGNQPQHF.

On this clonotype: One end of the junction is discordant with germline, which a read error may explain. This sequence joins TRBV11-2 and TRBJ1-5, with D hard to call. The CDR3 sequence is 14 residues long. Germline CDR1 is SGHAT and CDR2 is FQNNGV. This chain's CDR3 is CASSPTVEGQPQHF. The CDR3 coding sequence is TGCGCCAGCAGCCCCACAGTGGAAGGTCAGCCCCAGCATTTT.

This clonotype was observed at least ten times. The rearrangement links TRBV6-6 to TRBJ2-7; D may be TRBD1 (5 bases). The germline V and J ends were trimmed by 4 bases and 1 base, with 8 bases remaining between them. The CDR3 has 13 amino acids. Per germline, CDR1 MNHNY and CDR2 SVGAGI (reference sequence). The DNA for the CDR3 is TGTGCCAGCAGTTCCGACAGTTCCTACGAGCAGTACTTC. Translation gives CASSSDSSYEQYF.

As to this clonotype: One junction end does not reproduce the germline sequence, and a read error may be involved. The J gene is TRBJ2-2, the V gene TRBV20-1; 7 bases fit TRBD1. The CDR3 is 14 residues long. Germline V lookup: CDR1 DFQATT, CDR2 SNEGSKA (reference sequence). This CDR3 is CSASLDRNTGELVF. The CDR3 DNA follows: TGCAGTGCTAGCCTGGACAGGAACACCGGGGAGCTGGTTTTT.

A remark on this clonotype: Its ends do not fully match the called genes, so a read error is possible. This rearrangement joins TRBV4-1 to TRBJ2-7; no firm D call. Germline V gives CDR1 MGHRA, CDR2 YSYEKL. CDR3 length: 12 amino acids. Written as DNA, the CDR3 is TGCACCAGCAGCCAAGATTTTGTCGATCAGTACTTC. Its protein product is CTSSQDFVDQYF.

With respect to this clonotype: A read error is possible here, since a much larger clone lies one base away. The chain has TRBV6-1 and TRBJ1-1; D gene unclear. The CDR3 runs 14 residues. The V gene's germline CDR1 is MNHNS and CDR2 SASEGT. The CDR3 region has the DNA TGTACCAGCAGTGAAGGCGGAACTAACACTGAAGCTTTCTTT. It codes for CTSSEGGTNTEAFF.

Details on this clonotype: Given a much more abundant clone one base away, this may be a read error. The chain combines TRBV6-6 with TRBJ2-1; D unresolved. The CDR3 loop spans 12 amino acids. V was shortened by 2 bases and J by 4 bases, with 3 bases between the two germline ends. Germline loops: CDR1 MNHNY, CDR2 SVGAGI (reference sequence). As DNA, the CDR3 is TGTGCCAGCAGTTACAATTACAATGAGCAGTTCTTC. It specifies CASSYNYNEQFF.

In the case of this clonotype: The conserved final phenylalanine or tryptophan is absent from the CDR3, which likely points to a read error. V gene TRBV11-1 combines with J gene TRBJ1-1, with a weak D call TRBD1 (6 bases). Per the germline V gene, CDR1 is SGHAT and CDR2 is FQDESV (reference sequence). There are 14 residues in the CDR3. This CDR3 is CAGSWTAVKTEAFL. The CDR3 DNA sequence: TGTGCCGGCAGCTGGACAGCTGTGAAGACTGAAGCTTTCCTT.

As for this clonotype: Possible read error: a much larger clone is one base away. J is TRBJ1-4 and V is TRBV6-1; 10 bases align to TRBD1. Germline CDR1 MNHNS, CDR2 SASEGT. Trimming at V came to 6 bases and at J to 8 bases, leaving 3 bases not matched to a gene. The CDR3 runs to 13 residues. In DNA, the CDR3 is TGTGCCAGCAGAATGACAGGGGGCGAAAAACTGTTTTTT. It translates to CASRMTGGEKLFF.

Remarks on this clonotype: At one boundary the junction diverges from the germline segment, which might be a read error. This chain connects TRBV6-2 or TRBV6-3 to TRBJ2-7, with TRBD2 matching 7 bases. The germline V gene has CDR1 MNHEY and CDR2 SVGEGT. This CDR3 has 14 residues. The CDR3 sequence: CASSYEIAGGEQYF. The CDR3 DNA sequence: TGTGCCAGTAGTTACGAAATAGCGGGCGGCGAGCAGTACTTC.

The CDR3: CASSLWQRIMGNQPQHF. CDR3 bases: TGTGCCAGCAGCTTATGGCAGAGGATAATGGGCAATCAGCCCCAGCATTTT. The V and J genes are TRBV7-8 and TRBJ1-5, with D unresolved. Germline-derived CDR1 and CDR2 are SGHVS and FQNEAQ. V was pared by 2 bases and J by 2 bases, with 16 bases between. The CDR3 has 17 amino acids.

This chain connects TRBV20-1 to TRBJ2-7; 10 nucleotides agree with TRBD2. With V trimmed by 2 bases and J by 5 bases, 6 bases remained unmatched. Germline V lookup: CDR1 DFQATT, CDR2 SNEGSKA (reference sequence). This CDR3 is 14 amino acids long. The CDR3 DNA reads TGCAGTGCTAGAACAGCGGGGGGGCGGGACGAGCAGTACTTC. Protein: CSARTAGGRDEQYF.

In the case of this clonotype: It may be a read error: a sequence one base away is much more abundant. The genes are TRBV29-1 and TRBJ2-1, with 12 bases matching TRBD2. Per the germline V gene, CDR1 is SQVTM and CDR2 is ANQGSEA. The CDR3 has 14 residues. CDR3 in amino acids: CSVASGRGGLEQLF. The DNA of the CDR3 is TGCAGCGTTGCTAGCGGGAGGGGGGGACTTGAGCAGTTATTC.

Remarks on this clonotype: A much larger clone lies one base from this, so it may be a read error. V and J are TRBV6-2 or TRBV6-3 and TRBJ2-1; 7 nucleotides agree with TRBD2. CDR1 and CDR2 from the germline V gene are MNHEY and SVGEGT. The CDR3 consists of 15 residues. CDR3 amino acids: CVSTLPGLNHDEQFF. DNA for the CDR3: TGTGTCAGCACCCTTCCGGGACTAAACCACGATGAGCAGTTCTTC.